This TCR beta chain was sequenced in a study of early T cells in non-severe SARS-CoV-2 infection. Study-level background: Chains from this unsorted whole-blood bulk RNA could not be paired.

Each cDNA molecule carried a unique molecular identifier. TCRdb ran MiXCR on the 5' RACE reads and lists one entry per CDR3 protein. Here the sample spans tens of thousands of distinct CDR3 sequences, approximately 13% being singletons. The CDR3 is made up of 15 amino acids. Looked up from germline, CDR1 is SEHNR and CDR2 is FQNEAQ (reference sequence). J lost 9 bases, V lost 1 base, and 7 bases had no gene match. General study points: VDJdb matching, biased toward anti-spike CD8 responses, missed private and CD4 specificities.

This clonotype was counted a few times. Its antigen remains unidentified. The TCR was taken from an adult who was a healthcare worker with PCR-confirmed SARS-CoV-2 infection or an uninfected control (not recorded which). The sequenced sample was whole blood, obtained at baseline. The V call is TRBV7-9, the J call TRBJ2-1, with 9 nucleotides matching TRBD1. The CDR3 bases are TGTGCCAGCAGCTTAGAGGGACAGGGTGGTACTGAGCAGTTCTTC. Encoded protein: CASSLEGQGGTEQFF.